These 5 T cell receptor beta chains were all obtained from the same sample, sequenced in a study of cytomegalovirus exposure and HLA in healthy donors. PCR was performed using 60 Vbeta and 13 Jbeta primers. TCRdb keeps only in-frame clones here, not all; method: immunoSEQ multiplex PCR. This sample has about 190,000 clones, with 70% to 90% found just once. The sample consisted of PBMCs. These receptors all come from a woman aged 18-30 years in good health and CMV-seropositive.

The V gene is TRBV7-9, the J gene TRBJ2-7, with 7 bases identical to TRBD2. This CDR3 is 14 amino acids long. V lost 5 bases to trimming and J lost 1 base; unmatched junction nucleotides: 5. In germline, CDR1 is SEHNR, CDR2 FQNEAQ (reference sequence). The CDR3 coding sequence is TGTGCCAGCAGCCCTCTTAGCGGGTCCTACGAGCAGTACTTC. Its protein is CASSPLSGSYEQYF.

The rearrangement links TRBV28 to TRBJ2-7, with TRBD1 matching 8 bases. Germline-derived CDR1 and CDR2 are MDHEN and SYDVKM. V lost 4 bases and J lost 3; bases outside the gene matches: 14. This CDR3 comprises 17 residues. The CDR3 here is CASSYMTGDELVYEQYF. As DNA, the CDR3 is TGTGCCAGCAGTTACATGACAGGGGATGAGCTGGTCTACGAGCAGTACTTC.

The gene calls are TRBV30 and TRBJ1-3, with 8 bases that match TRBD1. The CDR3 covers 14 residues. V was clipped by 5 bases and J by 3 bases; unmatched bases: 6. Per the germline V gene, CDR1 is GTSNPN and CDR2 is SVGIG (reference sequence). The CDR3 sequence is CAWGQGGVGNTIYF. CDR3 DNA sequence: TGTGCCTGGGGACAGGGAGGCGTTGGAAACACCATATATTTT. The complete variable domain, with remaining parts taken from reference TRBV30 and TRBJ1-3, reads SQTIHQWPATLVQPVGSPLSLECTVEGTSNPNLYWYRQAAGRGLQLLFYSVGIGQISSEVPQNLSASRPQDRQFILSSKKLLLSDSGFYLCAWGQGGVGNTIYFGEGSWLTVV.

J is TRBJ1-2 and V is TRBV5-1; D is perhaps TRBD1 (6 bases). CDR3 length equals 12 residues. The ends were cut back, 1 base at V and 8 bases at J, with 9 bases in the middle. Germline V CDR1 and CDR2: SGHRS, YFSETQ. CDR3 amino acids: CASSLTGNGYTF. CDR3 nucleotide sequence: TGCGCCAGCAGCTTGACAGGGAACGGCTACACCTTC.

This chain joins TRBV18 and TRBJ2-2, with D hard to call. The CDR3 has 15 amino acids. Germline V gene sequence: CDR1 KGHSH, CDR2 LQKENI. Trimming left V 1 base short and J 2 bases short, with 8 bases between. This CDR3 is CASSPLARNTGELFF. CDR3 in DNA: TGTGCCAGCTCACCACTAGCCAGAAACACCGGGGAGCTGTTTTTT.